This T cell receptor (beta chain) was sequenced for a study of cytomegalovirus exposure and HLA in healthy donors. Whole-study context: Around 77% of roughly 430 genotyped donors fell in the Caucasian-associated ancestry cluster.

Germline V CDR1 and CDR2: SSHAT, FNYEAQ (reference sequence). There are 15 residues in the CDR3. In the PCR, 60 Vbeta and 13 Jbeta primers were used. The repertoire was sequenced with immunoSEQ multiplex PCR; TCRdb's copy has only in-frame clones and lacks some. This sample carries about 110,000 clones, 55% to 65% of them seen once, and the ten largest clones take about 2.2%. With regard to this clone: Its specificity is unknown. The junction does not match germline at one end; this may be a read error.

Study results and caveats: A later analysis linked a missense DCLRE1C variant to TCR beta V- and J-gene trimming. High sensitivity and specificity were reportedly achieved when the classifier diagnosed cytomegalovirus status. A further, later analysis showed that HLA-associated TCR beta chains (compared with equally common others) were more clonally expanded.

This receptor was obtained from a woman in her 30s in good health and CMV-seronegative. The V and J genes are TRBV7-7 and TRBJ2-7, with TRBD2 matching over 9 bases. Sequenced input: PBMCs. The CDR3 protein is CASSLGLAGEGEQYF. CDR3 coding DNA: TGTGCTAGCAGCTTAGGGTTAGCGGGAGAAGGCGAGCAGTACTTC.